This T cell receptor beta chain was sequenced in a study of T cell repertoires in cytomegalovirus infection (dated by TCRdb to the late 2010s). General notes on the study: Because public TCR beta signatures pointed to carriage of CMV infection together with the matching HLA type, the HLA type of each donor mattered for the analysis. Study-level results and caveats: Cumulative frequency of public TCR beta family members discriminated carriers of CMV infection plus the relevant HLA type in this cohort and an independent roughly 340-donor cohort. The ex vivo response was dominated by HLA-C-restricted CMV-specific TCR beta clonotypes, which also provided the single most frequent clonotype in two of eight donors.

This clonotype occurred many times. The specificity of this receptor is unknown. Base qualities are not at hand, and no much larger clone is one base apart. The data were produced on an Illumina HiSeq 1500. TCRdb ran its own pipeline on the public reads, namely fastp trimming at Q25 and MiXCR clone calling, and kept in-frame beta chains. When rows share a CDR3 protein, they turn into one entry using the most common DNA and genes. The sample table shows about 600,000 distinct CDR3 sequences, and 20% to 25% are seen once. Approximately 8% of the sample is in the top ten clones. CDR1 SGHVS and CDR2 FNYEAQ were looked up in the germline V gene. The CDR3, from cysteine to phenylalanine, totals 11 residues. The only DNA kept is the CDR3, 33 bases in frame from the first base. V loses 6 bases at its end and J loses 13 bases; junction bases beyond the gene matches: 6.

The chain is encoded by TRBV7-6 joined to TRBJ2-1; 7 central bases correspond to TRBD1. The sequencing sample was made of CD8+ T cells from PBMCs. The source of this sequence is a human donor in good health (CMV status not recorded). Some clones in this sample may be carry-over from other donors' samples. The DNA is TGTGCCAGCAGACTGGGACAGACCCAGTTCTTC. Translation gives CASRLGQTQFF.